The 18 T cell receptor beta chains below come from one sample, sequenced in a study of graft-versus-host responses after intestinal transplantation. TCRdb's copy holds only in-frame clones and misses some; the assay was immunoSEQ multiplex PCR. The sample lists approximately 90,000 clones, around 93% seen once, with 7% to 8.5% in the top ten. Their target antigens are unknown. This material consisted of unstimulated CD8+ T cells sorted from spleen or lymph node cells, taken before transplant. The receptors were sampled from a human donor who was the organ donor for an intestinal transplant.

The chain recombines TRBV7-8 with TRBJ2-5; no definite D call. The J call may be faulty, since TRBJ2-7 better matches the DNA end. The CDR3 covers 14 residues. In germline, CDR1 is SGHVS, CDR2 FQNEAQ. This chain's CDR3 is CASSLAPGHYEQYF. CDR3 nucleotide sequence: TGTGCCAGCAGCTTAGCGCCAGGCCATTACGAGCAGTACTTC.

The chain links TRBV7-6 to TRBJ2-3, with 12 positions matching TRBD2. V shed 1 base and J 4 bases; nucleotides not matched to a gene: 6. The CDR3 totals 17 residues. The V gene's germline CDR1 is SGHVS and CDR2 FNYEAQ. The chain's CDR3 is CASSLGLAGVIPDTQYF. CDR3 nucleotides: TGTGCCAGCAGCTTAGGACTAGCGGGAGTTATTCCAGATACGCAGTATTTT.

The V gene is TRBV4-1, the J gene TRBJ1-1; a possible D gene is TRBD1 (6 bases). V lost 1 base and J 3 bases, leaving 15 bases between the germline ends. Germline V gives CDR1 MGHRA, CDR2 YSYEKL. This CDR3 region has 16 residues. The CDR3 nucleotides read TGCGCCAGCAGCCAAGGATTATTCAGGGGAGACACTGAAGCTTTCTTT. It encodes CASSQGLFRGDTEAFF.

The CDR3: CASSLAGQGFLDEQFF. DNA for the CDR3: TGCGCCAGCAGCTTGGCAGGACAGGGTTTTTTGGATGAGCAGTTCTTC. The V and J genes are TRBV5-1 and TRBJ2-1; TRBD1 aligns across 8 bases. Germline lookup yields CDR1 SGHRS and CDR2 YFSETQ. The V segment lost 0 bases and the J segment 8 bases; nucleotides outside the gene matches: 10. The CDR3 extends over 16 amino acids.

A note on this clone: Relative to the germline gene, one junction end is altered; a read error may explain this. The chain combines TRBV7-2 with TRBJ1-1, with D hard to call. CDR1 and CDR2 (germline): SGHTA, FQGNSA. This CDR3 has 14 residues. The CDR3 region is CASSLGRGNAEAFF. DNA for the CDR3: TGTGCCAGCAGCTTAGGGCGTGGGAACGCTGAAGCTTTCTTT.

The count of this clone is one. The chain has TRBV2 and TRBJ1-5; D is uncertain. V was pared by 2 bases and J by 0 bases, with 17 bases between. The germline V gene has CDR1 SNHLY and CDR2 FYNNEI. This CDR3 contains 18 residues. The CDR3 sequence: CASSESVNQLYSNQPQHF. CDR3 sequence (DNA): TGTGCCAGCAGTGAAAGTGTGAATCAGCTCTATAGCAATCAGCCCCAGCATTTT.

This CDR3 is CASSWGQNTEAFF. Written as DNA, the CDR3 is TGTGCCAGCAGCTGGGGACAGAACACTGAAGCTTTCTTT. The gene calls are TRBV6-1 and TRBJ1-1, with D possibly TRBD1 on 6 matching bases. In germline, CDR1 is MNHNS, CDR2 SASEGT. The V and J ends lost 6 bases and 1 base respectively, with 9 bases between them. The CDR3 runs to 13 residues.

This clone was observed once. The rearrangement joins TRBV5-5 to TRBJ2-3, with D possibly TRBD2 on 6 matching bases. The CDR3 has 16 amino acids. Germline V gene data show CDR1 as SGHKS and CDR2 as YYEKEE (reference sequence). Trimming stripped 4 bases from V and 2 bases from J, with 17 bases between. CDR3 sequence reads: CASSIRRGFVTDTQYF. For the CDR3, the DNA is TGTGCCAGCAGCATACGGAGGGGCTTCGTCACAGATACGCAGTATTTT.

The rearrangement uses TRBV19 and TRBJ2-7, with 9 bases aligning to TRBD2. This CDR3 has 14 amino acids. Trimming took 3 bases from V and 3 from J; bases not matched to a gene: 3. The V gene's germline CDR1 is LNHDA and CDR2 SQIVND (reference sequence). The CDR3 DNA reads as TGTGCCAGTAGTATCCTAGCGGGGTACTACGAGCAGTACTTC. The encoded protein is CASSILAGYYEQYF.

This chain joins TRBV9 and TRBJ1-1, with a tentative D call TRBD1 (5 bases). V gave up 2 bases and J gave up 7 bases, with 12 bases separating them. The CDR3 contains 13 residues. Germline V lookup: CDR1 SGDLS, CDR2 YYNGEE. CDR3 sequence reads: CASSVQGRDEAFF. In DNA form, the CDR3 reads TGTGCCAGCAGCGTCCAGGGTAGAGATGAAGCTTTCTTT.

The chain uses TRBV19 and TRBJ2-7, with 8 bases aligning to TRBD1. After removal of 8 bases from V and 7 bases from J, the junction contained 10 bases not matched to a gene. The CDR3 extends over 13 amino acids. Germline V CDR1 and CDR2: LNHDA, SQIVND (reference sequence). For the CDR3, the DNA is TGTGCCAGTTCATTCCGGACAGGGAGTGAGCAGTACTTC. Its protein product is CASSFRTGSEQYF.

The chain is built from TRBV13 and TRBJ2-1; D perhaps matches TRBD2 (6 bases). Trimming cost V 4 bases and J 8 bases, with 9 bases left between them. Germline loops: CDR1 PRHDT, CDR2 FYEKMQ (reference sequence). The CDR3 has 12 amino acids. CDR3 sequence: CASSSLADEQFF. DNA of the CDR3: TGTGCCAGCAGCTCCTTAGCGGATGAGCAGTTCTTC.

J is TRBJ2-5 and V is TRBV16; the D call may be TRBD1 or TRBD2 (6 bases each). Judging by the DNA end, TRBJ2-7 fits better; the J call may be wrong. Germline CDR1 KGHSY, CDR2 FQNENV. This CDR3 has 16 amino acids. DNA for the CDR3: TGTGCCAGCAGCCAGTCCGACCGGGGGCTCTCCTACGAGCAGTACTTC. The encoded protein is CASSQSDRGLSYEQYF.

This chain connects TRBV2 to TRBJ1-4; D perhaps matches TRBD1 (6 bases). Deletions cut 5 bases from V and 4 bases from J, with 23 bases between. The CDR3 loop spans 18 amino acids. The germline V gene has CDR1 SNHLY and CDR2 FYNNEI. The CDR3 nucleotides read TGTGCCAGCAGTCTACTACTTCAGGGGACGAGACTTAATGAAAAACTGTTTTTT. Amino acid sequence: CASSLLLQGTRLNEKLFF.

The chain carries TRBV7-6 and TRBJ1-6; D possibly corresponds to TRBD1 (6 bases). V was shortened by 5 bases and J by 5 bases, with 10 bases between the two germline ends. The CDR3 extends over 14 amino acids. Germline CDR1 SGHVS, CDR2 FNYEAQ. This CDR3 reads CASSIQGNNSPLHF. Written as DNA, the CDR3 is TGTGCCAGCAGCATACAGGGAAATAATTCACCCCTCCACTTT.

The V gene is TRBV4-1, the J gene TRBJ2-7; 8 nucleotides match TRBD2. The CDR3 is 14 amino acids. J lost 3 bases, V lost 3 bases, and 4 bases had no gene match. Germline lookup yields CDR1 MGHRA and CDR2 YSYEKL. In nucleotides, the CDR3 is TGCGCCAGCAGCCATCCGGGACTAGTCTACGAGCAGTACTTC. Translated, it gives CASSHPGLVYEQYF.

The rearrangement links TRBV19 to TRBJ2-7; 7 positions agree with TRBD1. Per germline, CDR1 LNHDA and CDR2 SQIVND (reference sequence). The CDR3 totals 14 residues. The V and J ends lost 3 bases and 2 bases, in that order; junction bases with no gene match: 4. The CDR3, as DNA: TGTGCCAGTAGTATCGACAGGGTAACCTACGAGCAGTACTTC. Protein sequence: CASSIDRVTYEQYF.

The chain couples TRBV7-9 to TRBJ2-3; 10 bases are a match to TRBD2. With V trimmed by 6 bases and J by 5 bases, 5 bases remained unmatched. There are 14 residues in the CDR3. Germline CDR1 is SEHNR and CDR2 is FQNEAQ (reference sequence). CDR3 bases: TGTGCCAGCAGTTCTGGGACTAGCGTAGATACGCAGTATTTT. It translates to CASSSGTSVDTQYF.